The rows below give T cell receptor beta chains drawn from one sample of a study of shared clonotypes between healthy human individuals. Sequencing used immunoSEQ multiplex PCR; TCRdb keeps in-frame clones, though not all of them. Among about 1.1 million clones listed, roughly 80% were seen once. The sample taken for sequencing was memory CD4+ T cells from PBMCs. The receptors were sampled from a man aged 18 to 30 in good health. Some clones in this sample may be carry-over from other donors' samples. CDR3s include the opening cysteine and the closing phenylalanine or tryptophan. D genes are given only for firm matches. A clone size is listed for some rows: how often the clone was seen (once, few, many), or a class if it is expanded.

V gene,J gene,clone size,D gene,CDR3 protein,CDR3 DNA
TRBV5-1,TRBJ1-1,.,.,CASSFQQGNTEAFF,TGCGCCAGCAGCTTTCAGCAGGGGAATACTGAAGCTTTCTTT
TRBV20-1,TRBJ2-7,.,.,CSARDLLEQYF,TGCAGTGCTAGAGACCTCCTCGAGCAGTACTTC
TRBV7-9,TRBJ2-2,.,.,CASSLAVGAVNTGELFF,TGTGCCAGCAGCTTAGCGGTAGGGGCTGTCAACACCGGGGAGCTGTTTTTT
TRBV30,TRBJ1-2,.,.,CAWSVQRYGYTF,TGTGCCTGGAGTGTCCAAAGATATGGCTACACCTTC
TRBV7-2,TRBJ2-1,.,TRBD2,CASSLASGLYNEQFF,TGTGCCAGCAGCTTAGCTAGCGGGCTATACAATGAGCAGTTCTTC
TRBV30,TRBJ1-1,few,.,CAWSVQGFLRPEAFF,TGTGCCTGGAGTGTACAAGGGTTCTTACGTCCCGAAGCTTTCTTT
TRBV28,TRBJ2-7,once,TRBD2,CASSRRTSSYEQYF,TGTGCCAGCAGTCGCAGGACTAGCTCCTACGAGCAGTACTTC
TRBV5-6,TRBJ2-1,.,TRBD2,CASSLGLAEDNEQFF,TGTGCCAGCAGCTTGGGTCTAGCGGAGGACAATGAGCAGTTCTTC
TRBV7-8,TRBJ2-5,.,.,CASSFNRRETQYF,TGTGCCAGCAGCTTCAACCGCCGGGAGACCCAGTACTTC
TRBV4-1,TRBJ2-1,.,TRBD2,CASSRPRSGGPSYNEQFF,TGCGCCAGCAGCCGACCGAGGAGCGGGGGCCCCTCCTACAATGAGCAGTTCTTC
TRBV9,TRBJ2-3,.,TRBD2,CASSVEKSLAGSTDTQYF,TGTGCCAGCAGCGTAGAAAAGAGCCTAGCGGGAAGCACAGATACGCAGTATTTT
TRBV6-6,TRBJ1-2,.,TRBD1,CASRSDRGYYGYTF,TGTGCCAGCAGGTCCGACAGGGGCTACTATGGCTACACCTTC
TRBV5-1,TRBJ2-3,.,TRBD2,CASSGGASGNTDTQYF,TGCGCCAGCTCTGGGGGAGCTAGCGGGAACACAGATACGCAGTATTTT